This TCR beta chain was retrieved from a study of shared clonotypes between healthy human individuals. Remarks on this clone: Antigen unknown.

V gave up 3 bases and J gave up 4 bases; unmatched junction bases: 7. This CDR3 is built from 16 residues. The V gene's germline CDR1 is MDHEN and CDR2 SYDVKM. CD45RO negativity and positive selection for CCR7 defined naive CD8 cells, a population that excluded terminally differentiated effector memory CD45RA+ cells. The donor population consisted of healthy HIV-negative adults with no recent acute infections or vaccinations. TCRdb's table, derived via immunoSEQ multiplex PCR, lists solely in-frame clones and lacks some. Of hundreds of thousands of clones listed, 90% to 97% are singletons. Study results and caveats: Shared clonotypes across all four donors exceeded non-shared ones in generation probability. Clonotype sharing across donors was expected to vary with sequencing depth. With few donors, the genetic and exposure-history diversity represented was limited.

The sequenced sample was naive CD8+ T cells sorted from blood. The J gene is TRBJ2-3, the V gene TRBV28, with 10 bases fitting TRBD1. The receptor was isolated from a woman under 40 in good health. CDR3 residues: CASSLTGTGDPDTQYF. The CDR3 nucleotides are TGTGCCAGCAGTTTGACCGGGACAGGGGACCCAGATACGCAGTATTTT.